Following are 12 T cell receptor beta chains from one sample sequenced in a study of control samples from healthy donors and cancer patients. Clones were read by immunoSEQ multiplex PCR, and TCRdb kept only the in-frame ones, dropping some. Of about 95,000 clones in the sample, 88% were seen once. The sample was blood. These receptors were taken from a woman in her sixties or seventies in good health.

The chain carries TRBV7-2 and TRBJ2-5; D is perhaps TRBD2 (6 bases). V lost 4 bases, J lost 4 bases, and 19 bases lay in between. Per germline, CDR1 SGHTA and CDR2 FQGNSA. This CDR3 region has 16 residues. CDR3 coding DNA: TGTGCCAGCAGCTCTGGTAGCGGACGGGTAGGAGAGACCCAGTACTTC. This codes for CASSSGSGRVGETQYF.

This CDR3 reads CASSREGWTMNTEAFF. For the CDR3, the DNA is TGTGCCAGCAGCCGGGAGGGGTGGACCATGAACACTGAAGCTTTCTTT. J is TRBJ1-1 and V is TRBV7-2, with a tentative D call TRBD1 (5 bases). Per the germline V gene, CDR1 is SGHTA and CDR2 is FQGNSA. V lost 5 bases to trimming and J lost 0 bases, with 16 bases between them. This CDR3 is 16 amino acids long.

This clone was recorded once. The chain recombines TRBV5-1 with TRBJ1-1; D gene unclear. The CDR3 length is 14 residues. Germline V lookup: CDR1 SGHRS, CDR2 YFSETQ. Trimming cost V 1 base and J 2 bases, with 9 bases left between them. The CDR3 DNA follows: TGCGCCAGCAGCTTGAGTCCCCCCAACACTGAAGCTTTCTTT. This codes for CASSLSPPNTEAFF.

The gene calls are TRBV9 and TRBJ2-3; D is undetermined. The V gene lost 0 bases and the J gene lost 6 bases, with 20 bases spanning the gap. Germline V gene data show CDR1 as SGDLS and CDR2 as YYNGEE. There are 17 residues in the CDR3. The CDR3 reads CASSVEVGSHLSDTQYF. Here the CDR3 DNA reads TGTGCCAGCAGCGTAGAAGTCGGGTCTCACCTATCGGATACGCAGTATTTT.

CDR3 in amino acids: CASSEPGTLANYGYTF. For the CDR3, the DNA is TGTGCCAGCAGTGAACCCGGGACCTTAGCTAACTATGGCTACACCTTC. V and J are TRBV2 and TRBJ1-2; tentative D call: TRBD1 (5 bases). The germline V gene has CDR1 SNHLY and CDR2 FYNNEI. The CDR3 has 16 residues. V dropped 2 bases and J dropped 0 bases, with 13 bases sitting between them.

This clone was counted once. The chain uses TRBV6-6 and TRBJ1-4, with a weak D call TRBD1 (5 bases). CDR1 is MNHNY and CDR2 is SVGAGI in the germline V gene (reference sequence). Deletions cut 6 bases from V and 6 bases from J, with 14 bases between. The CDR3 consists of 14 residues. For the CDR3, the DNA is TGTGCCAGCAGGCAGGGAGGTTTAGATGAAAAACTGTTTTTT. Encoded protein: CASRQGGLDEKLFF.

The chain links TRBV2 to TRBJ2-2, with TRBD1 identical over 8 bases. The CDR3 runs 15 residues. Germline-derived CDR1 and CDR2 are SNHLY and FYNNEI. V dropped 7 bases and J dropped 4; count of bases not matched to a gene: 8. In nucleotides, the CDR3 is TGTGCCAGCAACAGCGGACAGGGCGGCACCGGGGAGCTGTTTTTT. Its translation is CASNSGQGGTGELFF.

The chain has TRBV18 and TRBJ1-2; maybe TRBD1 (5 bases). Trimming removed 3 bases at V and 5 bases at J, with 22 bases between. Germline V gives CDR1 KGHSH, CDR2 LQKENI. The CDR3 loop spans 17 amino acids. This CDR3 is CASSPRMGRLSIYGYTF. CDR3 in DNA: TGTGCCAGCTCACCTCGGATGGGACGGCTCTCCATATATGGCTACACCTTC.

This chain connects TRBV29-1 to TRBJ1-2; a weak D match, TRBD1 (5 bases). The CDR3 contains 15 residues. Germline V gives CDR1 SQVTM, CDR2 ANQGSEA. V lost 6 bases to trimming and J lost 7 bases, with 24 bases between them. As DNA, the CDR3 is TGCAGCGTCGGTACCCTGAGCAGGGCGGTCGGTGGCTACACCTTC. Protein: CSVGTLSRAVGGYTF.

This clone was seen only a few times. The chain is built from TRBV19 and TRBJ1-2, with D hard to call. The ends were cut back, 5 bases at V and 2 bases at J, with 12 bases in the middle. CDR3 length: 14 amino acids. The germline V gene encodes CDR1 LNHDA and CDR2 SQIVND (reference sequence). This chain's CDR3 is CASSLRVANYGYTF. The CDR3 bases are TGTGCCAGTAGTCTTAGGGTCGCAAACTATGGCTACACCTTC.

The V call is TRBV28, the J call TRBJ1-6; 9 bases are a match to TRBD1. This CDR3 is 16 amino acids long. The ends lost 6 bases at V and 9 bases at J; junction bases unmatched: 12. Germline CDR1 MDHEN, CDR2 SYDVKM. CDR3: CASRASGQGRGSPLHF. CDR3 nucleotides: TGTGCCAGCAGAGCGTCCGGACAGGGGAGAGGTTCACCCCTCCACTTT. The whole variable domain, filled in from reference TRBV28 and TRBJ1-6, reads DVKVTQSSRYLVKRTGEKVFLECVQDMDHENMFWYRQDPGLGLRLIYFSYDVKMKEKGDIPEGYSVSREKKERFSLILESASTNQTSMYLCASRASGQGRGSPLHFGNGTRLTVT.

This clone was picked up one time. The junction departs from germline at one end; a sequencing error may be responsible. This chain uses TRBV7-7 with TRBJ2-3; no reliable D call. From germline, CDR1 is SSHAT and CDR2 FNYEAQ (reference sequence). CDR3 length: 19 residues. CDR3 nucleotides: TGTGCTAGCAGCTCTGGACCCGTTCTAGGTGGTGGGGGCACAGATACGCAGTATTTT. It yields the protein CASSSGPVLGGGGTDTQYF.